This TCR beta chain stems from a study of blood T cells in healthy people across ages. This clonotype was observed many times. Healthy Caucasian individuals from Russia aged about 6 to 95 served as donors. The CDR3 contains 14 residues. The J segment lost 3 bases and the V segment lost 1 base, leaving 3 bases of the junction unmatched. Primed by a sample-barcoded 5' primer and a J-beta primer mix, a second PCR proceeded for 7 to 11 cycles. TCRdb re-called the 5' RACE reads through MiXCR, storing one row per CDR3 protein. The repertoire includes about 930,000 distinct CDR3 sequences, roughly 28% of them detected once, and more than 8.5% sits in the top ten. The data also belong to a second study, concerning T cells of mothers and their children. That report adds: Donation involved a few healthy Caucasian mothers and the six children that they had. The output of TCR recombination is shaped by thymic selection similarly in related and unrelated pairs. Clones that were microchimeric and persistent were not detected among T cells.

The V call is TRBV12-3 or TRBV12-4, the J call TRBJ2-7; TRBD2 matches at 7 bases. Specimen: blood. The sequence derives from a woman in her forties in good health. The chain's CDR3 is CASSLGSGGYEQYF. The CDR3 DNA reads as TGTGCCAGCAGTTTAGGATCGGGGGGCTACGAGCAGTACTTC.